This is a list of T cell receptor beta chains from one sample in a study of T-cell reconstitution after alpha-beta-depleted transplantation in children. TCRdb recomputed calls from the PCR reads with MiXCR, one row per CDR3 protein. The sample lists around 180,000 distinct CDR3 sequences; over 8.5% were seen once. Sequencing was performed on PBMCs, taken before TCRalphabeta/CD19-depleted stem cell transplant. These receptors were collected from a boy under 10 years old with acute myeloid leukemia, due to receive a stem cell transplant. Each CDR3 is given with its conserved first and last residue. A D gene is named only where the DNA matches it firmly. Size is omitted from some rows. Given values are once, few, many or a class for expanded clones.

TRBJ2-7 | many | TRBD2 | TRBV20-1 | CSARALADPYEQYF | TGCAGTGCTAGAGCCCTAGCGGACCCCTACGAGCAGTACTTC
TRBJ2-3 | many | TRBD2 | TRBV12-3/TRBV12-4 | CASSLVLAGGDTQYF | TGTGCCAGCAGTTTAGTTCTAGCGGGAGGAGATACGCAGTATTTT
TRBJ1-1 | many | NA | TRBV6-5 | CASSYRLGEAFF | TGTGCCAGCAGTTACAGGTTGGGTGAAGCTTTCTTT
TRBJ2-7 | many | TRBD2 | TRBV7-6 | CASSQPRTSGTPHYEQYF | TGTGCCAGCAGCCAACCTCGGACTAGCGGGACCCCCCACTACGAGCAGTACTTC
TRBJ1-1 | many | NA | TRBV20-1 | CSAPSQGLNTEAFF | TGCAGTGCCCCGAGTCAGGGACTGAACACTGAAGCTTTCTTT
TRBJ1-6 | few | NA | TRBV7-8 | CASSLGDNASPLHF | TGTGCCAGCAGCTTGGGGGATAACGCTTCACCCCTCCACTTT
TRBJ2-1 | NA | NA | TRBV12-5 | CASGLVFASYNEQFF | TGTGCTAGTGGTTTGGTATTCGCGTCCTACAATGAGCAGTTCTTC
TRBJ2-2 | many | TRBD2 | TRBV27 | CASSLMGAGGLTGELFF | TGTGCCAGCAGTTTAATGGGAGCGGGAGGACTCACCGGGGAGCTGTTTTTT
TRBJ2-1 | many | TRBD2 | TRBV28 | CASSRLAGGLGEQFF | TGTGCCAGCAGCCGCTTAGCGGGAGGGCTTGGCGAGCAGTTCTTC
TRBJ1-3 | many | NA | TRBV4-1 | CASSLGEGNSGNTIYF | TGCGCCAGCAGCCTAGGAGAGGGAAACTCTGGAAACACCATATATTTT
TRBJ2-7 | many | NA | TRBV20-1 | CSARDPGTLPYF | TGCAGTGCTAGAGACCCCGGGACCCTGCCCTACTTC
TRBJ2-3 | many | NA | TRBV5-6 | CASSLARLLDSTDTQYF | TGTGCCAGCAGTCTGGCGAGGTTACTCGACTCCACAGATACGCAGTATTTT
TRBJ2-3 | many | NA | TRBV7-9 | CASSLGAAGPMGQYF | TGTGCCAGCAGCTTAGGAGCGGCAGGCCCAATGGGGCAGTATTTT
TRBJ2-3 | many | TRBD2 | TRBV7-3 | CASSLGTSGRDTQYF | TGTGCCAGCAGCTTAGGGACTAGCGGGAGGGATACGCAGTATTTT
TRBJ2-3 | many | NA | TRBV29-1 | CSVEHRTDTQYF | TGCAGCGTTGAACATAGAACAGATACGCAGTATTTT
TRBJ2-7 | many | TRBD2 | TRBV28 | CASTLAGAYEQYF | TGTGCCAGCACCCTAGCGGGAGCCTACGAGCAGTACTTC
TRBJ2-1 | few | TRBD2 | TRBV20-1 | CCARDTSGASYNEQFF | TGCTGTGCTAGAGATACTAGCGGGGCCTCCTACAATGAGCAGTTCTTC
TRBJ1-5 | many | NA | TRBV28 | CASRVPNQPQHF | TGTGCCAGCAGGGTTCCCAATCAGCCCCAGCATTTT
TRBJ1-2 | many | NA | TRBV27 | CASSFHGTANYGYTF | TGTGCCAGCAGTTTCCACGGGACGGCCAACTATGGCTACACCTTC
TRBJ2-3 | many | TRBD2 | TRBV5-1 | CASKGGSTDTQYF | TGCGCCAGCAAGGGCGGGAGTACAGATACGCAGTATTTT
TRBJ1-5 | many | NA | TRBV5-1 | CASSLTQVDQPQHF | TGCGCCAGCAGCCTGACGCAAGTTGATCAGCCCCAGCATTTT
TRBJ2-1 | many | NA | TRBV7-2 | CASSSTGTFYEQFF | TGTGCCAGCAGCTCAACAGGGACTTTTTATGAGCAGTTCTTC
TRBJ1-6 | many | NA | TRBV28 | CASSLRQADSYNSPLHF | TGTGCCAGCAGTTTAAGACAGGCCGACTCCTATAATTCACCCCTCCACTTT
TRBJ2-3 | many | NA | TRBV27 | CASGFWSTDTQYF | TGTGCCAGCGGTTTTTGGAGCACAGATACGCAGTATTTT
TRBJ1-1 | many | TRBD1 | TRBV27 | CASHRGGTEAFF | TGTGCCAGTCACAGGGGAGGGACTGAAGCTTTCTTT
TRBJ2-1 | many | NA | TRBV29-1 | CSVDLQGSGNEQFF | TGCAGCGTTGATCTACAGGGTAGTGGTAATGAGCAGTTCTTC
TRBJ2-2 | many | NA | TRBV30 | CAWTSEAGELFF | TGTGCCTGGACTAGCGAGGCCGGGGAGCTGTTTTTT
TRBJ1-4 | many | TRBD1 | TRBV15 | CATSQGRGREKLFF | TGTGCCACCAGCCAAGGCAGGGGGCGCGAAAAACTGTTTTTT
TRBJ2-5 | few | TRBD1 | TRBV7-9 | CASSLRTGAETQYF | TGTGCCAGCAGCCTCCGGACAGGGGCGGAGACCCAGTACTTC
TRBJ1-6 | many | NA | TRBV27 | CASGVLAANSPLHF | TGTGCCAGCGGGGTTCTTGCAGCCAATTCACCCCTCCACTTT
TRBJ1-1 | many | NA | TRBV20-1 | CSATERNTEAFF | TGCAGTGCCACTGAACGGAACACTGAAGCTTTCTTT
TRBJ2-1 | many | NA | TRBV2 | CASGEDEQFF | TGTGCCAGCGGGGAGGATGAGCAGTTCTTC
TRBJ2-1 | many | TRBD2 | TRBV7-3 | CASSLGTGGRNEQFF | TGTGCCAGCAGCTTAGGAACGGGGGGGCGCAATGAGCAGTTCTTC
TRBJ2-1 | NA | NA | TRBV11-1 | CAMSRRLSCYNEQFF | TGTGCCATGAGCCGTAGGCTCAGCTGCTACAATGAGCAGTTCTTC
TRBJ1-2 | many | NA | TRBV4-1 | CASSQGRPRGAF | TGCGCCAGCAGCCAAGGAAGGCCCCGAGGGGCCTTC
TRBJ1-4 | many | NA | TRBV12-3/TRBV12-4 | CASSFEVEKLFF | TGTGCCAGCAGTTTTGAGGTTGAAAAACTGTTTTTT
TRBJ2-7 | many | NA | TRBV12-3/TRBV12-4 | CASSDPGTGYEQYF | TGTGCCAGCAGCGACCCCGGGACGGGCTACGAGCAGTACTTC
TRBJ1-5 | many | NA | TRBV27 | CASRLSGGVYSNQPQHF | TGTGCCAGCAGACTCTCGGGGGGCGTGTATTCCAATCAGCCCCAGCATTTT
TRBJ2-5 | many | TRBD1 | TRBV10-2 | CASSLDWTGAEETQYF | TGCGCCAGCAGCCTCGATTGGACAGGGGCGGAAGAGACCCAGTACTTC
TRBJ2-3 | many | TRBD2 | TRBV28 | CASSLSSDGRGTDTQYF | TGTGCCAGCAGTTTATCATCTGACGGGAGGGGCACAGATACGCAGTATTTT
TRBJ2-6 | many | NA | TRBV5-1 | CASSLEASGANVLTF | TGCGCCAGCAGCTTGGAGGCCTCTGGGGCCAACGTCCTGACTTTC
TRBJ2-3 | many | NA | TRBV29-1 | CSVVGGRSTDTQYF | TGCAGCGTTGTCGGGGGGCGCAGCACAGATACGCAGTATTTT
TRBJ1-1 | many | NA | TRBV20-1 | CSARGGGRYLNTEAFF | TGCAGTGCTAGAGGAGGAGGCAGGTACTTGAACACTGAAGCTTTCTTT
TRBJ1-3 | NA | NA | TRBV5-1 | CASSLDPSIRNTIYF | TGCGCCAGCAGCTTGGATCCTTCAATCAGAAACACCATATATTTT
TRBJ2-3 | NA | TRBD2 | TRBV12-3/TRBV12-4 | CASRERLAGLTDTQYF | TGTGCCAGCAGAGAAAGACTAGCGGGGCTCACAGATACGCAGTATTTT
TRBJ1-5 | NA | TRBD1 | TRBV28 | CASSHDRENQPQHF | TGTGCCAGCAGTCATGACAGGGAGAATCAGCCCCAGCATTTT
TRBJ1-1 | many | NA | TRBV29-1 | CSVGLVWGEAFF | TGCAGCGTAGGTTTGGTATGGGGTGAAGCTTTCTTT
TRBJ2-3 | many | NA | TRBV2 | CASSEGPGDTQYF | TGTGCCAGCAGTGAGGGGCCTGGAGATACGCAGTATTTT
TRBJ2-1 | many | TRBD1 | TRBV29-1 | CSVRTGPSYNEQFF | TGCAGCGTTAGGACAGGGCCTTCCTACAATGAGCAGTTCTTC
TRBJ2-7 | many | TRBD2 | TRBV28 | CASSPLGLAGVGEQYF | TGTGCCAGCAGTCCCCTGGGACTAGCGGGAGTGGGCGAGCAGTACTTC
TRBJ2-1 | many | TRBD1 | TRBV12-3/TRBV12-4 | CASNQDRDNEQFF | TGTGCCAGCAACCAGGACAGGGACAATGAGCAGTTCTTC
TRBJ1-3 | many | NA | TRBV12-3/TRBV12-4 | CATRRQGMLSGNTIYF | TGTGCCACCCGACGCCAGGGGATGCTGTCCGGAAACACCATATATTTT